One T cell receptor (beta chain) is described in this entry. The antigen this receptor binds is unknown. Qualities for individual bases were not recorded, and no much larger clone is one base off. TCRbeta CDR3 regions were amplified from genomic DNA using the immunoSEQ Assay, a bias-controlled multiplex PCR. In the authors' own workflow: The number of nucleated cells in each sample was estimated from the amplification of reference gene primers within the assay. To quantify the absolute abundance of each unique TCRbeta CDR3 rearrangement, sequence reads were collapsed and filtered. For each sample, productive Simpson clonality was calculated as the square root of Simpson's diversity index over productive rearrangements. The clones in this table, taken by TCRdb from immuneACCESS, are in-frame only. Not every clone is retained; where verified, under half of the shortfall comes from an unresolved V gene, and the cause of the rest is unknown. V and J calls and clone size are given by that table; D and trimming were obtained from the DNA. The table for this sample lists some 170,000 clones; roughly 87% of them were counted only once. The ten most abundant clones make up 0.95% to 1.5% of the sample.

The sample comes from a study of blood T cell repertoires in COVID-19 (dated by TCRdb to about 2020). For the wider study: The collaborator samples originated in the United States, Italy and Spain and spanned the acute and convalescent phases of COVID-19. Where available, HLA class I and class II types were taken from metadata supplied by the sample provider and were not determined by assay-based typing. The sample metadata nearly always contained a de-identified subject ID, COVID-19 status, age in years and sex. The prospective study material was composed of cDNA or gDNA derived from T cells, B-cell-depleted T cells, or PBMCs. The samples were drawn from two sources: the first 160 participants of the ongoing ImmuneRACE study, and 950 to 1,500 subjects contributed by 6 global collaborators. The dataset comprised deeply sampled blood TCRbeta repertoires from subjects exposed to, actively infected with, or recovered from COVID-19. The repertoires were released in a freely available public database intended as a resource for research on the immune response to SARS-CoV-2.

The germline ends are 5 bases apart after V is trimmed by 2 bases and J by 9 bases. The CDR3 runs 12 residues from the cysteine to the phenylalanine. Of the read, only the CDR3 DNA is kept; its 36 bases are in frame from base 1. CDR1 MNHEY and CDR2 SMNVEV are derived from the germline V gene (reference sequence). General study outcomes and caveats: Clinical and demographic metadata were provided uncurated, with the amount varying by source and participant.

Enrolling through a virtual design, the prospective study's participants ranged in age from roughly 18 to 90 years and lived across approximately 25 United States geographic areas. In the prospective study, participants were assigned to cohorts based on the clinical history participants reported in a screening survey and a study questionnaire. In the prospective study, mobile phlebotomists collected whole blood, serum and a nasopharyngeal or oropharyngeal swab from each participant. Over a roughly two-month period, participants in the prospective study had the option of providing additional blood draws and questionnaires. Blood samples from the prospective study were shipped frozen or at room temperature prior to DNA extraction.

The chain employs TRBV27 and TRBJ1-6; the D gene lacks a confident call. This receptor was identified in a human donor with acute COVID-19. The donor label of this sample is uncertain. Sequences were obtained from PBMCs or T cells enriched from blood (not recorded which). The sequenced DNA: TGTGCCAGCAGTTTAGGGAGTTCACCCCTCCACTTT. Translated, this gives CASSLGSSPLHF.